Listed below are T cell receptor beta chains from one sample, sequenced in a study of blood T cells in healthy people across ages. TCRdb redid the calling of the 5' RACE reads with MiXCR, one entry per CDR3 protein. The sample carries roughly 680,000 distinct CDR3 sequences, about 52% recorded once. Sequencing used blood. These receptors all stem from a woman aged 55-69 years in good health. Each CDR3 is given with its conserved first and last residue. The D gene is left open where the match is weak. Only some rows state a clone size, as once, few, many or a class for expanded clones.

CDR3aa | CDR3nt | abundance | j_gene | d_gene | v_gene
CASSPRSGRTYEQYF | TGTGCCAGCAGCCCGAGGAGCGGGAGGACCTACGAGCAGTACTTC | - | TRBJ2-7 | TRBD2 | TRBV7-2
CASSLEGASGLYEQYF | TGTGCCAGCAGTTTAGAAGGTGCGAGCGGCCTCTACGAGCAGTACTTC | - | TRBJ2-7 | - | TRBV28
CASSGQVAGELFF | TGTGCCAGCAGCGGACAGGTGGCCGGGGAGCTGTTTTTT | - | TRBJ2-2 | TRBD1 | TRBV7-6
CASSLGAGSHEQYF | TGTGCCAGCAGCTTAGGGGCAGGGTCCCACGAGCAGTACTTC | - | TRBJ2-7 | - | TRBV7-9
CASSLGLAGYNEQYF | TGTGCCAGCAGTCTGGGACTAGCGGGATACAATGAGCAGTACTTC | few | TRBJ2-5 | TRBD2 | TRBV27
CASSRSGSIETQYF | TGTGCCAGCAGCCGGAGCGGGAGTATCGAGACCCAGTACTTC | - | TRBJ2-5 | TRBD2 | TRBV12-3/TRBV12-4
CASTSSGFEQFF | TGTGCCAGCACCTCTTCGGGGTTTGAGCAGTTCTTC | many | TRBJ2-1 | - | TRBV27
CASSPGISGANVLTF | TGCGCCAGCAGCCCCGGGATCTCTGGGGCCAACGTCCTGACTTTC | - | TRBJ2-6 | - | TRBV5-1
CASSRGVDGYTF | TGTGCCAGCAGCCGGGGAGTCGATGGCTACACCTTC | once | TRBJ1-2 | - | TRBV27
CASSFLGEGNSPLHF | TGCGCCAGCAGCTTCCTAGGGGAGGGTAATTCACCCCTCCACTTT | - | TRBJ1-6 | - | TRBV5-1
CASSVEPAGAAHGYTF | TGTGCCAGCAGCGTAGAGCCTGCAGGGGCGGCTCATGGCTACACCTTC | - | TRBJ1-2 | - | TRBV9
CASSRYRGGVNTEAFF | TGTGCCAGCAGTCGCTACAGGGGGGGGGTGAACACTGAAGCTTTCTTT | - | TRBJ1-1 | TRBD1 | TRBV25-1
CASTTSGLYNEQFF | TGTGCCAGCACGACTAGCGGGCTCTACAATGAGCAGTTCTTC | - | TRBJ2-1 | TRBD2 | TRBV14
CASSLTRANEKLFF | TGTGCCAGCAGCTTAACCCGGGCTAATGAAAAACTGTTTTTT | - | TRBJ1-4 | - | TRBV7-9
CSVLGQGAGGAFF | TGCAGCGTCCTAGGACAGGGGGCGGGGGGAGCTTTCTTT | few | TRBJ1-1 | TRBD1 | TRBV29-1
CASSSPTGGQETQYF | TGTGCCAGCAGTTCCCCGACAGGGGGCCAGGAGACCCAGTACTTC | few | TRBJ2-5 | TRBD1 | TRBV28
CASSGGTGGADEKLFF | TGTGCCAGCAGCGGAGGGACAGGGGGCGCGGACGAAAAACTGTTTTTT | once | TRBJ1-4 | TRBD1 | TRBV9
CASSRASRTGETQYF | TGTGCCAGCAGCCGCGCTAGTCGGACTGGGGAGACCCAGTACTTC | - | TRBJ2-5 | - | TRBV6-1
CSVGGQGPYGYTF | TGCAGCGTTGGGGGACAGGGTCCCTATGGCTACACCTTC | - | TRBJ1-2 | TRBD1 | TRBV29-1
CASRAGWGSSPPYNEQFF | TGTGCCAGCAGGGCCGGGTGGGGGAGTAGTCCCCCCTACAATGAGCAGTTCTTC | many | TRBJ2-1 | - | TRBV27
CSARDGQGASWDEKLFF | TGCAGTGCTAGAGATGGACAGGGGGCGAGTTGGGATGAAAAACTGTTTTTT | - | TRBJ1-4 | TRBD1 | TRBV20-1
CASSRPVAGTYEQYF | TGTGCCAGCAGCCGCCCGGTAGCGGGAACCTACGAGCAGTACTTC | - | TRBJ2-7 | TRBD2 | TRBV6-6
CASSRDIAYNEQFF | TGTGCCAGCAGCCGGGACATAGCCTACAATGAGCAGTTCTTC | few | TRBJ2-1 | - | TRBV5-5
CASSASSGEALNEQYF | TGTGCCAGCAGTGCTTCTAGCGGAGAGGCCCTCAATGAGCAGTACTTC | - | TRBJ2-5 | TRBD2 | TRBV27
CASSPSADTQYF | TGTGCCAGCAGCCCCAGCGCAGATACGCAGTATTTT | - | TRBJ2-3 | - | TRBV7-2
CSVERDRGVGGYTF | TGCAGCGTTGAAAGGGACAGGGGAGTCGGTGGCTACACCTTC | few | TRBJ1-2 | TRBD1 | TRBV29-1
CSVAWGSRWETQYF | TGCAGCGTCGCGTGGGGGAGTCGGTGGGAGACCCAGTACTTC | few | TRBJ2-5 | - | TRBV29-1
CASSSRQIGTYEQYF | TGTGCCAGCAGCTCGAGGCAGATAGGGACCTACGAGCAGTACTTC | few | TRBJ2-7 | - | TRBV7-8
CASSGGHPTDTQYF | TGCGCCAGCAGCGGGGGACACCCCACAGATACGCAGTATTTT | - | TRBJ2-3 | - | TRBV4-3
CSARRATNPNGYTF | TGCAGTGCTAGAAGGGCCACCAACCCCAATGGCTACACCTTC | - | TRBJ1-2 | - | TRBV20-1
CASSLRGVTNEKLFF | TGTGCCAGCAGCTTAAGGGGGGTGACTAATGAAAAACTGTTTTTT | - | TRBJ1-4 | - | TRBV7-2
CASRRRASGDEQYF | TGTGCCAGCAGACGTAGGGCCTCAGGGGACGAGCAGTACTTC | - | TRBJ2-7 | - | TRBV12-3/TRBV12-4
CASSVDGRGEQFF | TGTGCCAGCAGCGTAGACGGGCGCGGTGAGCAGTTCTTC | - | TRBJ2-1 | - | TRBV7-2
CASSQDRYLGETQYF | TGCGCCAGCAGCCAAGATAGGTATCTTGGAGAGACCCAGTACTTC | - | TRBJ2-5 | - | TRBV4-3
CSAGATGTANIQYF | TGCAGTGCTGGGGCTACCGGGACAGCAAACATTCAGTACTTC | - | TRBJ2-4 | TRBD1 | TRBV20-1
CAISELTGGSYNEQFF | TGTGCCATCAGTGAATTGACAGGGGGCTCCTACAATGAGCAGTTCTTC | - | TRBJ2-1 | TRBD1 | TRBV10-3
CAISQQSRGGLEQYF | TGTGCCATCAGTCAACAGTCCCGAGGGGGACTCGAGCAGTACTTC | few | TRBJ2-7 | - | TRBV10-3
CASTTSGRVYTQYF | TGTGCCAGCACGACTAGCGGGAGAGTGTATACGCAGTATTTT | - | TRBJ2-3 | TRBD2 | TRBV2
CSAQTGTAANEKLFF | TGCAGCGCTCAGACCGGGACAGCGGCTAATGAAAAACTGTTTTTT | few | TRBJ1-4 | TRBD1 | TRBV29-1
CSARGRGRGYNEQYF | TGCAGTGCTAGGGGTCGGGGACGGGGCTACAATGAGCAGTACTTC | - | TRBJ2-7 | - | TRBV20-1
CASSYGDQPQHF | TGTGCCAGCAGTTACGGGGATCAGCCCCAGCATTTT | many | TRBJ1-5 | - | TRBV6-6
CASNPGLASYEQYF | TGTGCCAGCAACCCGGGACTAGCGTCCTACGAGCAGTACTTC | - | TRBJ2-7 | TRBD2 | TRBV28
CSASAGFEGEQYF | TGCAGTGCTTCAGCAGGGTTCGAGGGGGAGCAGTACTTC | once | TRBJ2-7 | - | TRBV20-1
CASNRDYNYNEQFF | TGTGCCAGCAACAGGGACTACAACTACAATGAGCAGTTCTTC | - | TRBJ2-1 | - | TRBV6-1
CAGSWQGLASTDTQYF | TGTGCCGGCAGCTGGCAGGGACTAGCGAGCACAGATACGCAGTATTTT | - | TRBJ2-3 | TRBD2 | TRBV7-8
CAWSVSPETYEQYF | TGTGCCTGGAGTGTTTCCCCCGAAACCTACGAGCAGTACTTC | - | TRBJ2-7 | - | TRBV30
CATSNWGHPQETQYF | TGTGCCACCAGTAATTGGGGACATCCCCAAGAGACCCAGTACTTC | - | TRBJ2-5 | - | TRBV24-1
CASTPQSGGSFAPAYNEQFF | TGTGCCAGCACTCCCCAGAGCGGCGGGAGCTTCGCACCGGCCTACAATGAGCAGTTCTTC | - | TRBJ2-1 | TRBD2 | TRBV7-6
CASSEIGGTELYGYTF | TGTGCCAGCAGTGAAATCGGGGGGACAGAACTCTATGGCTACACCTTC | - | TRBJ1-2 | TRBD1 | TRBV25-1
CASSLADSNQPQHF | TGTGCCAGCAGCTTGGCAGATAGCAATCAGCCCCAGCATTTT | - | TRBJ1-5 | - | TRBV13
CSAPRTGGLDYNEQFF | TGCAGTGCCCCCCGGACAGGGGGCTTAGACTACAATGAGCAGTTCTTC | - | TRBJ2-1 | TRBD1 | TRBV20-1
CASSVGIQTYEQHF | TGTGCCAGCAGCGTAGGAATCCAGACCTACGAGCAGCACTTC | once | TRBJ2-7 | - | TRBV9
CASSYSRSRDRRNEQFF | TGTGCCAGCAGTTACTCAAGGTCCCGGGACAGGAGAAATGAGCAGTTCTTC | - | TRBJ2-1 | TRBD1 | TRBV6-2/TRBV6-3
CASSGTGGVTEAFF | TGCGCCAGCAGCGGGACAGGGGGCGTTACTGAAGCTTTCTTT | - | TRBJ1-1 | TRBD1 | TRBV4-1
CASGPTGSAEKLFF | TGTGCCAGCGGCCCAACAGGGTCGGCTGAAAAACTGTTTTTT | - | TRBJ1-4 | - | TRBV7-9